Below, 26 T cell receptor beta chains from the same sample are listed, as sequenced in a study of T-cell memory formation after mild COVID-19. TCRdb reprocessed the 5' RACE reads with MiXCR, giving one entry per CDR3 protein. Found here are about 390,000 distinct CDR3 sequences, roughly 15% of them singletons; the top ten hold roughly 21%. The sequencing input was PBMCs or a T cell subset sorted from them (not recorded which). The source is a man younger than 35 who had mild COVID-19 (a few samples of this study predate the infection). Cell type and time point are not known.

This clonotype came up a few times. The rearrangement joins TRBV7-2 to TRBJ2-3, with D possibly being TRBD2 (6 bases). V dropped 1 base and J dropped 2 bases, with 10 bases sitting between them. This CDR3 is built from 15 residues. Germline V gene sequence: CDR1 SGHTA, CDR2 FQGNSA. The CDR3 DNA follows: TGTGCCAGCAGCTTAGATGGGGGGAACACAGATACGCAGTATTTT. Encoded protein: CASSLDGGNTDTQYF. Full variable domain (outside the CDR3, taken from reference TRBV7-2 and TRBJ2-3): GAGVSQSPSNKVTEKGKDVELRCDPISGHTALYWYRQSLGQGLEFLIYFQGNSAPDKSGLPSDRFSAERTGGSVSTLTIQRTQQEDSAVYLCASSLDGGNTDTQYFGPGTRLTVL.

The chain combines TRBV18 with TRBJ2-7; no firm D call. The V end was cut by 3 bases, the J end by 5 bases, with 5 bases between. The CDR3 covers 11 residues. Germline assignment: CDR1 KGHSH and CDR2 LQKENI. CDR3 nucleotide sequence: TGTGCCAGCTCACCGAATAACGAGCAGTACTTC. Translating it yields CASSPNNEQYF.

In this sample, this clonotype turned up many times. V is TRBV5-1 and J is TRBJ1-1; D may be TRBD1 (5 bases). With 0 bases removed from V and 0 bases from J, the gap between germline ends came to 6 bases. Germline V gives CDR1 SGHRS, CDR2 YFSETQ. The CDR3 is 14 amino acids. The CDR3 nucleotides are TGCGCCAGCAGCTTGGTGGGGGTGAACACTGAAGCTTTCTTT. Its translation is CASSLVGVNTEAFF.

This clonotype appeared a few times. The V and J genes are TRBV6-6 and TRBJ1-2; D may be TRBD1 (5 bases). CDR3 length: 12 amino acids. V lost 2 bases and J lost 6, with 7 bases in between. The germline CDR1 and CDR2 sequences are MNHNY and SVGAGI (reference sequence). In nucleotides, the CDR3 is TGTGCCAGCAGTTACGGGGGGAATGGCTACACCTTC. Translated: CASSYGGNGYTF.

The table lists this clonotype with a count of one. The genes are TRBV20-1 and TRBJ1-1; D is undetermined. The CDR3 is 13 residues long. V was pared by 6 bases and J by 0 bases, with 11 bases between. Germline V CDR1 and CDR2: DFQATT, SNEGSKA (reference sequence). In DNA form, the CDR3 reads TGCAGTGCGACGGACCTCCTGAACACTGAAGCTTTCTTT. Translating it yields CSATDLLNTEAFF.

This clonotype was seen ten or more times. The chain uses TRBV19 and TRBJ2-3, with D unresolved. This CDR3 region has 11 residues. Trimming left V 5 bases short and J 5 bases short, with 5 bases between. Germline assignment: CDR1 LNHDA and CDR2 SQIVND (reference sequence). CDR3 coding DNA: TGTGCCAGTAGTGCCGGAGATACGCAGTATTTT. It specifies CASSAGDTQYF.

This chain links TRBV11-2 with TRBJ2-2, with no clear D. Trimming took 5 bases from V and 7 from J, leaving 20 bases between them. Per germline, CDR1 SGHAT and CDR2 FQNNGV. This CDR3 contains 16 residues. The DNA of the CDR3 is TGTGCCAGCAGCCCCGCTACCGGGTCCAACCGCGGGGAGCTGTTTTTT. Protein product: CASSPATGSNRGELFF.

There are a few counts of this clonotype. The chain links TRBV6-2 or TRBV6-3 to TRBJ2-7, with D hard to call. The germline V and J ends were trimmed by 6 bases and 5 bases, with 11 bases remaining between them. The CDR3 loop spans 12 amino acids. In germline, CDR1 is MNHEY, CDR2 SVGEGT. The CDR3 nucleotides read TGTGCCAGCAGCCAAACAAGACACGAGCAGTACGTC. Translating gives CASSQTRHEQYV.

This clonotype has more than one count but fewer than ten. The rearrangement uses TRBV4-1 and TRBJ2-7; D unclear. V dropped 1 base and J dropped 1 base, with 8 bases sitting between them. The germline V gene encodes CDR1 MGHRA and CDR2 YSYEKL. The CDR3 contains 14 residues. Here the CDR3 DNA reads TGCGCCAGCAGCCAAGTTCCATTGTCCTACGAGCAGTACTTC. It codes for CASSQVPLSYEQYF.

The V call is TRBV12-3 or TRBV12-4, the J call TRBJ1-1, with D unresolved. This CDR3 spans 13 amino acids. V dropped 3 bases and J dropped 7 bases, with 12 bases sitting between them. CDR3 nucleotide sequence: TGTGCCAGCAGTTTTCAACTCAACCTTGAAGCTTTCTTT. This gives the protein CASSFQLNLEAFF.

This chain links TRBV7-9 with TRBJ1-3, with TRBD1 identical over 7 bases. CDR3 length: 15 amino acids. With V trimmed by 0 bases and J by 3 bases, 2 bases remained unmatched. CDR1 SEHNR and CDR2 FQNEAQ come from the germline V gene (reference sequence). CDR3 coding DNA: TGTGCCAGCAGCTTAGCGGCAGGGGGTGGAAACACCATATATTTT. This translates into CASSLAAGGGNTIYF.

The gene calls are TRBV10-3 and TRBJ1-2, with 9 bases matching TRBD1. CDR3 size: 13 residues. In germline, CDR1 is ENHRY, CDR2 SYGVKD. J gave up 9 bases and V 10 bases, and 12 bases lay outside the gene matches. The CDR3 DNA reads as TGTGCCAGTGAACAGGGGGCATCCTCTAGCTACACCTTC. It is translated as CASEQGASSSYTF.

This clonotype was recorded at least ten times. The chain joins TRBV30 to TRBJ1-5; D call uncertain. Trimming cost V 5 bases and J 1 base, with 9 bases left between them. CDR1 is GTSNPN and CDR2 is SVGIG in the germline V gene (reference sequence). The CDR3 extends over 13 amino acids. CDR3 coding DNA: TGTGCCTGGGGGAGGGAGAGCAATCAGCCCCAGCATTTT. Its translation is CAWGRESNQPQHF.

The V gene is TRBV5-1, the J gene TRBJ2-2; D may be TRBD1 (6 bases). The germline V gene has CDR1 SGHRS and CDR2 YFSETQ. The CDR3 covers 17 residues. V lost 8 bases, J lost 4 bases, and 24 bases lay in between. CDR3 residues: CASSLPGATRSTGELFF. The CDR3 DNA follows: TGCGCCAGTTCACTGCCAGGGGCCACCCGGAGCACCGGGGAGCTGTTTTTT. Using reference TRBV5-1 and TRBJ2-2 for the parts outside the CDR3, the full variable domain is KAGVTQTPRYLIKTRGQQVTLSCSPISGHRSVSWYQQTPGQGLQFLFEYFSETQRNKGNFPGRFSGRQFSNSRSEMNVSTLELGDSALYLCASSLPGATRSTGELFFGEGSRLTVL.

The genes are TRBV6-5 and TRBJ2-2; D may be TRBD1 (6 bases). The CDR3 length is 17 residues. The V end was cut by 5 bases, the J end by 1 base, with 17 bases between. Germline CDR1 reads MNHEY; CDR2 reads SVGAGI. The CDR3 spells CASSRRPGHMNTGELFF. The CDR3 bases are TGTGCCAGCAGTCGTCGTCCGGGACACATGAACACCGGGGAGCTGTTTTTT.

The chain employs TRBV2 and TRBJ1-1; TRBD1 is a possible D gene (5 bases). This CDR3 is 14 amino acids long. Germline V gives CDR1 SNHLY, CDR2 FYNNEI. Trimming pared 5 bases from V and 3 bases from J, leaving 13 bases between. The CDR3 DNA follows: TGTGCCAGCAGTCGGGGGGAGGTGGACACTGAAGCTTTCTTT. Amino acid sequence: CASSRGEVDTEAFF.

The chain employs TRBV7-2 and TRBJ2-1, with 9 bases fitting TRBD2. Germline CDR1 and CDR2: SGHTA and FQGNSA. V trimming: 4 bases; J trimming: 8 bases; junction bases outside the gene matches: 9. The CDR3 covers 15 residues. DNA for the CDR3: TGTGCCAGCAGCTCCGGGACTAGCTCCACCGATGAGCAGTTCTTC. Translating gives CASSSGTSSTDEQFF.

There are a few counts of this clonotype. This sequence joins TRBV7-9 and TRBJ1-4; D call uncertain. The ends were cut back, 5 bases at V and 4 bases at J, with 11 bases in the middle. The CDR3 length is 14 residues. CDR1 SEHNR and CDR2 FQNEAQ come from the germline V gene (reference sequence). The CDR3 bases are TGTGCCAGCAGCCCATCGCCCGTTAATGAAAAACTGTTTTTT. This translates into CASSPSPVNEKLFF.

The sample holds a few counts of this clonotype. The chain has TRBV28 and TRBJ1-5, with 7 bases identical to TRBD1. The CDR3 covers 14 residues. The V gene end was trimmed by 5 bases and the J gene end by 5 bases; junction bases not matched to a gene: 6. In germline, CDR1 is MDHEN, CDR2 SYDVKM. The CDR3 DNA reads as TGTGCCAGCAGTCTGACGGACAGGCATCAGCCCCAGCATTTT. This sequence encodes CASSLTDRHQPQHF.

The chain combines TRBV20-1 with TRBJ2-3, with D unclear. This CDR3 is built from 13 residues. The V end lost 3 bases, the J end lost 7 bases, and 14 bases lay between the germline ends. The germline CDR1 and CDR2 sequences are DFQATT and SNEGSKA (reference sequence). Here the CDR3 reads CSARRPGLNTQYF. The CDR3 DNA reads as TGCAGTGCTAGGCGTCCGGGTTTAAATACGCAGTATTTT.

A few counts support this clonotype. The J gene is TRBJ2-3, the V gene TRBV20-1; D may match TRBD1 or TRBD2 (6 bases each). This CDR3 contains 13 residues. V was clipped by 5 bases and J by 1 base, with 10 bases between them. Germline CDR1 reads DFQATT; CDR2 reads SNEGSKA (reference sequence). CDR3 DNA: TGCAGTGCTCGGGGGACACGCACAGATACGCAGTATTTT. Protein sequence: CSARGTRTDTQYF.

This clonotype was found a few times. The genes are TRBV6-5 and TRBJ1-2, with D hard to call. This CDR3 is built from 16 residues. V dropped 2 bases and J dropped 0 bases, with 13 bases sitting between them. CDR1 and CDR2 from the germline V gene are MNHEY and SVGAGI. CDR3 nucleotide sequence: TGTGCCAGCAGTTACCAAACAGAAACCACTAACTATGGCTACACCTTC. As protein: CASSYQTETTNYGYTF.

The chain is built from TRBV7-2 and TRBJ2-1; 11 bases fit TRBD2. The V segment lost 5 bases and the J segment 6 bases; nucleotides outside the gene matches: 9. CDR3 size: 16 residues. Germline-derived CDR1 and CDR2 are SGHTA and FQGNSA. CDR3 DNA: TGTGCCAGCAGCCCAGACGGTAGCGGGGGGGCCAATGAGCAGTTCTTC. Amino acids: CASSPDGSGGANEQFF.

The V call is TRBV10-3, the J call TRBJ1-5; TRBD1 might be the D (6 bases). The germline V gene encodes CDR1 ENHRY and CDR2 SYGVKD. This CDR3 is built from 13 residues. V was pared by 6 bases and J by 7 bases, with 13 bases between. The CDR3 DNA is TGTGCCATCAGACCCCAGGGGTCCCAGCCCCAGCATTTT. Translation gives CAIRPQGSQPQHF.

This clonotype was counted between two and nine times. The V call is TRBV9, the J call TRBJ1-1; maybe TRBD1 (6 bases). Germline V lookup: CDR1 SGDLS, CDR2 YYNGEE. This CDR3 is 15 amino acids long. V was clipped by 3 bases and J by 0 bases, with 12 bases between them. The CDR3 region has the DNA TGTGCCAGCAGCGCCAGGGGTGTGGTGAACACTGAAGCTTTCTTT. Translated, it gives CASSARGVVNTEAFF. The whole variable domain, remainder taken from reference TRBV9 and TRBJ1-1, is DSGVTQTPKHLITATGQRVTLRCSPRSGDLSVYWYQQSLDQGLQFLIQYYNGEERAKGNILERFSAQQFPDLHSELNLSSLELGDSALYFCASSARGVVNTEAFFGQGTRLTVV.

This clonotype was counted between two and nine times. V and J are TRBV4-1 and TRBJ2-7; 7 positions agree with TRBD1. Germline V gene lookup returns CDR1 MGHRA and CDR2 YSYEKL. The CDR3 length is 15 residues. The V segment lost 4 bases and the J segment 4 bases; nucleotides outside the gene matches: 10. This chain's CDR3 is CASSPGRGYGYEQYF. Here the CDR3 DNA reads TGCGCCAGCAGCCCCGGCAGGGGGTATGGATACGAGCAGTACTTC.